This is a list of T cell receptor beta chains from one sample in a study of graft-versus-host responses after intestinal transplantation. These receptors lack a known antigen. TCRdb's copy holds only in-frame clones and misses some; the assay was immunoSEQ multiplex PCR. The data contain some 110,000 clones, more than 90% of them seen just once; the ten biggest clones take up roughly 0.23%. The sequencing here drew on unstimulated CD4+ T cells sorted from spleen or lymph node cells, taken before transplant. Receptors originate from a human donor who was the organ donor for an intestinal transplant. Both conserved end residues are part of each CDR3. The order of the fields is J gene, V gene, CDR3 protein.

>TRBJ1-1|TRBV7-2
CASSSGLTMNTEAFF
>TRBJ1-3|TRBV9
CASSGSVHSGNTIYF
>TRBJ2-7|TRBV5-1
CASSFRDRGYEQYF
>TRBJ2-5|TRBV18
CASSPGTGQETQYF
>TRBJ2-2|TRBV6-5
CASRPSATNTGELFF
>TRBJ1-1|TRBV19
CASSLPGQGDQAFF
>TRBJ1-2|TRBV28
CASSLDRGHYTF
>TRBJ1-5|TRBV25-1
CASSATGSDQPQHF
>TRBJ1-1|TRBV19
CASSLTRIMNTEAFF
>TRBJ2-2|TRBV15
CATSRDLGSSNTGELFF
>TRBJ1-3|TRBV28
CASNRQTGNTIYF
>TRBJ2-1|TRBV9
CASSVDWMTVGNEQFF
>TRBJ1-2|TRBV28
CASSFSGSNYGYTF
>TRBJ1-1|TRBV19
CASSPGQGMLTEAFF
>TRBJ2-5|TRBV5-1
CASSSLASETQYF
>TRBJ2-7|TRBV29-1
CSVEGRTYEQYF
>TRBJ1-1|TRBV5-1
CASSLTVTGGENTEAFF
>TRBJ1-1|TRBV6-6
CASSRSVNTEAFF
>TRBJ2-3|TRBV19
CASSGQTSTDTQYF
>TRBJ2-1|TRBV20-1
CSANLAGGQFF
>TRBJ1-1|TRBV27
CASRSTGIGTEAFF
>TRBJ2-1|TRBV29-1
CSVVKGRALSYNEQFF